Listed here are 10 T cell receptor beta chains from one sample, sequenced in a study of neoadjuvant anti-PD-1 for oral cavity cancer. Produced via immunoSEQ multiplex PCR; TCRdb's table is partial and in-frame only. The data contain roughly 14,000 clones, 66% of them seen just once; the ten biggest clones take up roughly 2.2%. The sample in question was PBMCs, obtained before nivolumab (anti-PD-1) treatment. Every receptor here comes from a person between 40 and 79 years old with oral cavity squamous cell carcinoma.

The chain couples TRBV7-2 to TRBJ2-7, with a possible D match to TRBD1 (6 bases). V lost 1 base and J 4 bases, leaving 14 bases between the germline ends. Germline values: CDR1 SGHTA, CDR2 FQGNSA. CDR3 length equals 15 residues. DNA of the CDR3: TGTGCCAGCAGCTTAGACGGAACAGGGATATACGAGCAGTACTTC. Amino acid sequence: CASSLDGTGIYEQYF.

This chain uses TRBV4-1 with TRBJ2-3; D is uncertain. V shed 1 base and J shed 6 bases, with 20 bases lying between them. This CDR3 comprises 17 residues. Germline loops: CDR1 MGHRA, CDR2 YSYEKL. CDR3 loop: CASSQGIRAASADTQYF. CDR3 DNA sequence: TGCGCCAGCAGCCAAGGGATCCGGGCGGCTTCGGCCGATACGCAGTATTTT.

The rearrangement uses TRBV21-1 and TRBJ2-7; the table's D call, TRBD2, was not checked against the DNA. TRBV21-1 is shown as a pseudogene. The CDR3 extends over 12 amino acids. CDR3 in amino acids: CASSSYSYEQYF. Written as DNA, the CDR3 is TGTGCCAGCAGCTCCTACTCCTACGAGCAGTACTTC.

This clone occurred once. The chain is built from TRBV5-8 and TRBJ1-1; D call uncertain. The V end was cut by 0 bases, the J end by 1 base, with 4 bases between. The germline CDR1 and CDR2 sequences are SGHTS and YDEGEE. The CDR3 loop spans 13 amino acids. Here the CDR3 reads CASSLGSNTEAFF. The CDR3 DNA follows: TGTGCCAGCAGCTTGGGTTCGAACACTGAAGCTTTCTTT.

This clone was picked up a small number of times. The chain has TRBV4-2 and TRBJ1-1, with 7 bases that match TRBD1. Germline values: CDR1 LGHNA, CDR2 YNFKEQ. The CDR3 length is 14 residues. J was trimmed by 4 bases and V by 7 bases; bases with no gene match: 9. The CDR3 DNA reads TGTGCCAGCACCCGGGGCGCAGGGGGCACTGAAGCTTTCTTT. This gives the protein CASTRGAGGTEAFF.

This chain connects TRBV21-1 to TRBJ2-1; the table's D call, TRBD2, was not checked against the DNA. TRBV21-1 is a pseudogene segment. The CDR3 runs to 16 residues. CDR3 protein: CASSKDTTSGYNEQFF. The CDR3, as DNA: TGTGCCAGCAGCAAAGATACCACTAGCGGATACAATGAGCAGTTCTTC.

The chain links TRBV15 to TRBJ2-5, with D maybe TRBD2 (6 bases). Between the trimmed V and J ends, which lost 1 base and 2 bases, there was a span of 14 bases. CDR1 is LNHNV and CDR2 is YYDKDF in the germline V gene (reference sequence). The CDR3 consists of 16 residues. The CDR3 coding sequence is TGTGCCACCAGCAGAGCACAGACTAGATCTCAAGAGACCCAGTACTTC. This gives the protein CATSRAQTRSQETQYF.

The chain combines TRBV19 with TRBJ2-4; 7 nucleotides line up with TRBD2. V lost 5 bases to trimming and J lost 2 bases; unmatched junction nucleotides: 6. The CDR3 is 15 amino acids. Germline CDR1 and CDR2: LNHDA and SQIVND (reference sequence). The CDR3 DNA sequence: TGTGCCAGTAGTGACGGCGGGAGCACCAAAAACATTCAGTACTTC. This encodes CASSDGGSTKNIQYF.

The J gene is TRBJ2-5, the V gene TRBV5-1; TRBD1 might be the D (6 bases). Trimming removed 0 bases from V and 4 bases from J, with 13 bases in between. This CDR3 contains 15 residues. In germline, CDR1 is SGHRS, CDR2 YFSETQ. In DNA, the CDR3 is TGCGCCAGCAGCTTGGTGCCGGACAGACCAGAGACCCAGTACTTC. Residues: CASSLVPDRPETQYF.

This clone showed up just a few times. This chain uses TRBV7-8 with TRBJ1-3; the D is unclear. Trimming pared 8 bases from V and 4 bases from J, leaving 12 bases between. The CDR3 consists of 13 residues. Germline-derived CDR1 and CDR2 are SGHVS and FQNEAQ. CDR3 region: CASRPGYGNTIYF. The CDR3 DNA follows: TGTGCCAGCCGCCCTGGTTACGGAAACACCATATATTTT.